The 3 T cell receptor beta chains presented below share a single source sample, sequenced in a study of T cell changes during pregnancy in multiple sclerosis (dated by TCRdb to the late 2010s). The library came from the immunoSEQ multiplex PCR assay. As stored in TCRdb, this immuneACCESS dataset retains in-frame rearrangements with V and J assigned. A fraction of the clones does not appear; measured against another copy, unresolved V genes explain less than half of the discrepancy, and the remainder lacks a known reason. This sample gives roughly 40,000 clones in total; 91% of them show up just once. 0.65% to 0.9% of the sample is in the top ten clones. Sequencing used CD4+ T cells from peripheral blood mononuclear cells, obtained before pregnancy. The receptors come from a female donor with multiple sclerosis, enrolled in a pregnancy study.

The chain links TRBV27 to TRBJ1-1; no clear D. Per germline, CDR1 MNHEY and CDR2 SMNVEV (reference sequence). Trimming removed 6 bases from V and 1 base from J, with 18 bases in between. The CDR3 is 16 residues long. Here the CDR3 reads CASRLTTTRGNTEAFF. CDR3 nucleotides: TGTGCCAGCAGGCTGACAACTACTCGGGGGAACACTGAAGCTTTCTTT.

The gene calls are TRBV30 and TRBJ1-3; maybe TRBD1 (5 bases). There are 15 residues in the CDR3. The germline gives CDR1 GTSNPN, CDR2 SVGIG (reference sequence). Trimming cost V 3 bases and J 0 bases, with 12 bases left between them. The CDR3 coding sequence is TGTGCCTGGAGATTTAGGACATCCTCTGGAAACACCATATATTTT. Protein: CAWRFRTSSGNTIYF.

This clone was observed a handful of times. This rearrangement joins TRBV19 to TRBJ1-2; D gene unclear. CDR1 and CDR2 from the germline V gene are LNHDA and SQIVND (reference sequence). Trimming pared 5 bases from V and 0 bases from J, leaving 7 bases between. This CDR3 is built from 13 residues. DNA for the CDR3: TGTGCCAGTAGTCGGTTTCCTAACTATGGCTACACCTTC. It translates to CASSRFPNYGYTF.